This T cell receptor beta chain was identified in a study of radiation and T cells in renal cell carcinoma. Some clones are missing from TCRdb's copy, which holds only in-frame ones; the method was immunoSEQ multiplex PCR. The sample has about 83,000 clones, 70% to 90% seen once. In regard to this clone: Its matching antigen is unknown.

The CDR3 spans 15 residues. Germline trimming cut 0 bases from V and 4 bases from J; bases unmatched to any gene: 3. Per germline, CDR1 LGHNA and CDR2 YSLEER. This sample's time point: blood 4 weeks post-SBRT, at nephrectomy. Treatment defined: 15 Gy SBRT to primary tumor, nephrectomy 4 weeks later. Nephrectomy followed 15 Gy stereotactic body radiation by 4 weeks. Study-wide findings and caveats: Baseline intratumoral clonotype presence is unknown without pretreatment biopsies.

The source is a woman aged 60-70 years with renal cell carcinoma. The chain carries TRBV4-3 and TRBJ2-5; TRBD1 matches 9 bases. The material was blood, obtained from a patient whose treatment included radiotherapy and nephrectomy. CDR3 nucleotides: TGCGCCAGCAGCCAAGATTGGGGACAGGGAGAGACCCAGTACTTC. Encoded protein: CASSQDWGQGETQYF.